A selection of T cell receptor beta chains follows, all from one sample in a study of regulatory T cells in long-lasting Graves disease. Each CDR3 protein is one row after TCRdb ran MiXCR on the multiplex PCR reads. The sample contains about 660,000 distinct CDR3 sequences, about 30% of which appear only once. The sample consisted of peripheral blood mononuclear cells (PBMCs), taken when the disease was refractory, from a patient treated with antithyroid drugs. These receptors were obtained from a female donor with Graves disease. CDR3s include the opening cysteine and the closing phenylalanine or tryptophan. The D gene is left open where the match is weak. Some rows have no size entry. The others give once, few or many, or a class for an expanded clone.

abundance: few
v_gene: TRBV12-3/TRBV12-4
d_gene: TRBD1
j_gene: TRBJ1-2
CDR3nt: TGTGCCAGCAGTTTTGGGACAGGGGGACTTAAAAATGGCTACACCTTC
CDR3aa: CASSFGTGGLKNGYTF

abundance: -
v_gene: TRBV12-3/TRBV12-4
d_gene: -
j_gene: TRBJ2-2
CDR3nt: TGTGCCAGCAGTTTAGGGAGTAGCGGTCTGTCCGGGGAGCTGTTTTTT
CDR3aa: CASSLGSSGLSGELFF

abundance: few
v_gene: TRBV9
d_gene: TRBD1
j_gene: TRBJ1-4
CDR3nt: TGTGCCAGCAGCGTAGGAGGGGGCTTGAACGAAAAACTGTTTTTT
CDR3aa: CASSVGGGLNEKLFF

abundance: -
v_gene: TRBV28
d_gene: -
j_gene: TRBJ2-2
CDR3nt: TGTGCCAGCAGCGGGAGAATCGGCGGGGAGCTGTTTTTT
CDR3aa: CASSGRIGGELFF

abundance: few
v_gene: TRBV5-6
d_gene: TRBD1
j_gene: TRBJ1-6
CDR3nt: TGTGCCAGCAGCTTGGGGGACAGGATGACGTATAATTCACCCCTCCACTTT
CDR3aa: CASSLGDRMTYNSPLHF

abundance: once
v_gene: TRBV20-1
d_gene: -
j_gene: TRBJ1-1
CDR3nt: TGCAGTGCAACGACAGCTAGGAACACTGAAGCTTTCTTT
CDR3aa: CSATTARNTEAFF

abundance: -
v_gene: TRBV6-1
d_gene: -
j_gene: TRBJ2-7
CDR3nt: TGTGCCAGCAGTCACGTCTTCGAGCAGTACTTC
CDR3aa: CASSHVFEQYF

abundance: few
v_gene: TRBV20-1
d_gene: TRBD1
j_gene: TRBJ1-5
CDR3nt: TGCAGTGCTAGGTTCCAGGGGGCTAATCAGCCCCAGCATTTT
CDR3aa: CSARFQGANQPQHF

abundance: few
v_gene: TRBV11-2
d_gene: -
j_gene: TRBJ1-5
CDR3nt: TGTGCCAGCAGCTTAGGCCTCAGGGCCAATCAGCCCCAGCATTTT
CDR3aa: CASSLGLRANQPQHF

abundance: many
v_gene: TRBV20-1
d_gene: TRBD1
j_gene: TRBJ1-4
CDR3nt: TGCAGTGCCATGGACAGGGCTACAACTAATGAAAAACTGTTTTTT
CDR3aa: CSAMDRATTNEKLFF

abundance: -
v_gene: TRBV30
d_gene: -
j_gene: TRBJ1-1
CDR3nt: TGTGCCTGGAGTCCAGGGTTGGACACTGAAGCTTTCTTT
CDR3aa: CAWSPGLDTEAFF

abundance: few
v_gene: TRBV7-3
d_gene: TRBD1
j_gene: TRBJ1-2
CDR3nt: TGTGCCAGCAGCCCAGGGGGCGCAGAAGATGGCTACACCTTC
CDR3aa: CASSPGGAEDGYTF

abundance: few
v_gene: TRBV2
d_gene: TRBD1
j_gene: TRBJ1-2
CDR3nt: TGTGCCAGCGCGACAGGGAGAAACTATGGCTACACCTTC
CDR3aa: CASATGRNYGYTF

abundance: -
v_gene: TRBV10-3
d_gene: -
j_gene: TRBJ1-1
CDR3nt: TGTGCCACCCGAGACACGGGGAACACTGAAGCTTTCTTT
CDR3aa: CATRDTGNTEAFF

abundance: -
v_gene: TRBV5-1
d_gene: TRBD1
j_gene: TRBJ1-2
CDR3nt: TGTGCCAGCAGCTTAGGACAGGGCTTACGTTTCACCTTC
CDR3aa: CASSLGQGLRFTF

abundance: few
v_gene: TRBV19
d_gene: -
j_gene: TRBJ1-1
CDR3nt: TGTGCCAGTAGTCCCTCGACAACTATGAACACTGAAGCTTTCTTT
CDR3aa: CASSPSTTMNTEAFF

abundance: few
v_gene: TRBV7-9
d_gene: -
j_gene: TRBJ1-2
CDR3nt: TGTGCCAGCAGCTTCGATACCACTGGCTACACCTTC
CDR3aa: CASSFDTTGYTF

abundance: few
v_gene: TRBV13
d_gene: -
j_gene: TRBJ1-1
CDR3nt: TGTGCCAGCAGCTCACGAACACGGTTGAACACTGAAGCTTTCTTT
CDR3aa: CASSSRTRLNTEAFF

abundance: many
v_gene: TRBV12-3/TRBV12-4
d_gene: TRBD2
j_gene: TRBJ2-2
CDR3nt: TGTGCCAGCAGTCCTAGAGATAGCGGGACAAACACCGGGGAGCTGTTTTTT
CDR3aa: CASSPRDSGTNTGELFF

abundance: -
v_gene: TRBV3-1
d_gene: -
j_gene: TRBJ1-4
CDR3nt: TGTGCCAGCAGCCACCAGGTGGCTAATGAAAAACTGTTTTTT
CDR3aa: CASSHQVANEKLFF